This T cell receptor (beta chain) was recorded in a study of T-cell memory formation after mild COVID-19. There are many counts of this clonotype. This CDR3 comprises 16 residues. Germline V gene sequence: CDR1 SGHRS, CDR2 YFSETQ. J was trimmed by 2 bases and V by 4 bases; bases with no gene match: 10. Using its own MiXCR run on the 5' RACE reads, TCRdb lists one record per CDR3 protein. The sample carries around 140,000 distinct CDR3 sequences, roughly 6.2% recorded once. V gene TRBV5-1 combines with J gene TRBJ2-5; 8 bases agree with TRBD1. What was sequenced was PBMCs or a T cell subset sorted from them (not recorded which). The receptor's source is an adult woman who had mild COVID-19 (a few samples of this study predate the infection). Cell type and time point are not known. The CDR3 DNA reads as TGCGCCAGCAGCCTTGCCCCGGGACAGGCGCAAGAGACCCAGTACTTC. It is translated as CASSLAPGQAQETQYF.